This record looks at one T cell receptor (beta chain) sequence and its context. The record originates from a study of T cell repertoires in aging, cancer and after chemotherapy. The template was genomic DNA from peripheral blood, not RNA. A mixed TRB-A/B primer pool amplified rearranged TRB by multiplex touch-down PCR. In TCRdb, the multiplex PCR reads were re-called with MiXCR into one record per CDR3 protein. Of 1,500 to 2,500 distinct CDR3 sequences detected, about 28% appear once; the ten largest clones hold about 35%. The clonotype originates from a human donor in good health. The specimen was blood.

This CDR3 is CASSQISAGTVEETQYF. The CDR3 nucleotides read TGTGCCAGCAGCCAAATAAGCGCCGGGACAGTCGAAGAGACCCAGTACTTC. The J gene is TRBJ2-5, the V gene TRBV27, with 7 bases matching TRBD1. There are 17 residues in the CDR3. From germline, CDR1 is MNHEY and CDR2 SMNVEV (reference sequence). The trim removed 6 bases at V and 3 bases at J, leaving 16 bases unmatched.